The subject of this entry is one T cell receptor beta chain. This clonotype was picked up a small number of times. Its binding antigen is unknown. No quality values exist for individual bases; no much larger clone is one base distant. This was a case-control study nested in a cohort of healthcare workers in London, UK, who had nasopharyngeal swab PCR tests and blood samples taken every week. Between 23 and 31 March 2020, the week of the UK lockdown, healthcare workers were enrolled and then followed up weekly for as long as 16 weeks. The record originates from a study of early T cells in non-severe SARS-CoV-2 infection (dated by TCRdb to the early 2020s). For the wider study: Because TCR sequencing was done on bulk RNA from unsorted whole blood, the alpha and beta chains could not be paired. What the research found in general, with its limitations: VDJdb matching was skewed toward anti-spike CD8 responses and likely underestimated virus-specific expansions, missing private and CD4 specificities.

Library preparation was by 5' RACE. This sample was sequenced with a NextSeq 500. Unique molecular identifiers were attached to individual cDNA molecules in the TCR library protocol so that sequencing error and PCR bias could be corrected. Both TCR alpha and beta chains were sequenced, and tight co-correlation was observed between alpha and beta sequence abundances in each sample. The study's processing was this. Decombinator V4 was used to annotate TCR sequences for V gene, J gene and CDR3. Expanded TCRs were defined as changing significantly between any two time points under a Poisson model with p below 0.0001. TCR abundances were normalised to the total number of TCRs sequenced in each sample and reported as counts per million. TRAV1-2 paired with TRAJ12, TRAJ20 or TRAJ33 defined MAIT TCRs, while TRAV10 paired with TRAJ18 defined iNKT TCRs. VDJdb, accessed 1 November 2021, was searched for CMV, EBV and SARS-CoV-2 annotated TCRs, excluding TCRs annotated for multiple antigens. The public reads were reprocessed in TCRdb via fastp at Q25 and MiXCR, keeping in-frame beta chains. Entries that share a CDR3 protein sequence are merged under the most common genes and DNA. The V and J calls, along with clone size, are taken from TCRdb and not from the paper's own processing. The sample data list tens of thousands of distinct CDR3 sequences, and around 9.3% of these were observed just once. The top ten constitute about 5% of the sample.

Trimming takes 7 bases off V and 8 bases off J; junction bases not matched to a gene: 17. For CDR1 and CDR2, the germline V gene lists SGHRS and YFSETQ. The CDR3, from cysteine to phenylalanine, totals 16 residues. The only DNA kept is the CDR3, 48 bases in frame from the first base. This receptor was identified in an adult who was a healthcare worker with PCR-confirmed SARS-CoV-2 infection or an uninfected control (not recorded which). Sequenced input: whole blood. The V and J segments used are TRBV5-1 and TRBJ2-1; TRBD2 agrees with 8 junctional bases. Here is the DNA: TGCGCCAGCCGTTGGCCCCTAGCGGGCCCGATCGATGAGCAGTTCTTC. The resulting protein is CASRWPLAGPIDEQFF.